This entry describes one TCR beta chain. Its specificity is not known. This sample is part of a study of shared clonotypes between healthy human individuals. Broader study findings: Richness estimates generally favored naive over memory subsets.

Recent acute infections and vaccinations were absent in the healthy HIV-negative adult donors. It was around 190 ng DNA, 25,000 to 35,000 T cell genomes, that sorted-subset replicate PCRs used. As originally analysed: Owing to the provision of junction-only sequences devoid of quality scores by immunoSEQ, filtering differed. Measured with immunoSEQ multiplex PCR; TCRdb has only the in-frame clones, and not every one. V and J calls and clone size come straight from that table; D and trimming were deduced from the DNA. The table shows hundreds of thousands of clones, with less than 96% occurring only once. Germline CDR1 and CDR2: MDHEN and SYDVKM. The CDR3 extends over 17 amino acids. Trimming left V 3 bases short and J 0 bases short, with 15 bases between.

The receptor's source is a woman aged 25 to 39 in good health. The rearrangement joins TRBV28 to TRBJ2-1; D remains ambiguous. Sequenced sample: naive CD4+ T cells sorted from blood. This sample's subset: CD45RA+ positively selected. The CDR3: CASSFRLTLSSYNEQFF. CDR3 bases: TGTGCCAGCAGTTTCCGACTTACCTTAAGCTCCTACAATGAGCAGTTCTTC.